This T cell receptor (beta chain) came from a study of STAT3 mutations in large granular lymphocyte leukemia. The study, taken as a whole, reports: Clonal expansion was inferred from samples taken at other timepoints. Every T-cell large granular lymphocyte leukemia patient had at least one immunodominant TCR beta clonotype.

Germline V gives CDR1 SGHRS, CDR2 YFSETQ. CDR3 length: 12 amino acids. The V gene lost 2 bases and the J gene lost 15 bases, with 12 bases spanning the gap. About this clone: Its specificity is not known.

The assay was immunoSEQ multiplex PCR, and TCRdb's table has in-frame clones only and misses some. The table shows some 1,400 clones, with less than 80% occurring only once. Material for sequencing was peripheral blood mononuclear cells. J is TRBJ1-6 and V is TRBV5-1; no reliable D call. This clonotype was sampled from a man aged 50-59 years with T-cell large granular lymphocyte leukemia. Some clones in this sample may be carry-over from other donors' samples. CDR3 coding DNA: TGCGCCAGCAGCTTAGACGGGTATCACCTCCACTTT. It is translated as CASSLDGYHLHF.